This T cell receptor (beta chain) is from a study of tumor-infiltrating lymphocytes in primary liver carcinoma. Germline DNA was also extracted, with blood RNA taken from unsorted whole blood. Patients in the cohort were treatment-naive and living with chronic HBV infection. TCR beta cDNA was reverse-transcribed from roughly 520 ng of total RNA. The reaction used a constant-region primer and ProtoScript II reverse transcriptase. Library construction for TCR beta comprised three nested multiplex PCR rounds performed with slightly modified ARM-PCR. Primers for the first two PCR rounds were TRBV1-TRBV30 forward primers and a C-beta reverse primer (approximately 9 cycles per round). A single record per CDR3 protein comes from TCRdb applying MiXCR to the multiplex PCR reads. This sample has approximately 210,000 distinct CDR3 sequences, with about two thirds found just once. Germline CDR1 MNHNS, CDR2 SASEGT. There are 11 residues in the CDR3. V was cut by 8 bases and J by 4 bases, with 8 bases left in between.

Worth noting for this clonotype: The target antigen is unknown. This sequence may be a read error, since a much larger clone differs from it by one base. The final CDR3 position lacks the conserved phenylalanine or tryptophan, pointing to a likely read error.

Whole-study findings and limits: Tumor region pairs shared more overlap than did tumor-adjacent and tumor-blood pairs. Tumor specimens were characterized by a significantly higher top-250-clone fraction than blood (p = 0.039).

The TCR was taken from a woman aged 60 to 75 with primary liver carcinoma and hepatitis B virus infection. The chain combines TRBV6-1 with TRBJ1-1; D is uncertain. Material for sequencing was peripheral blood. CDR3 bases: TGTGCCAGCCGGTGGGGCACTGAAGCTTTCTTA. This codes for CASRWGTEAFL.